A selection of T cell receptor beta chains follows, all from one sample in a study of T-cell reconstitution after alpha-beta-depleted transplantation in children. TCRdb processed the PCR reads anew with MiXCR; each CDR3 protein has one entry. Of some 350,000 distinct CDR3 sequences listed, over 9% are singletons. The material sequenced was PBMCs from the stem cell graft donor, taken from the stem cell graft. These receptors were obtained from a human donor who donated a stem cell graft to a child with acute lymphoblastic leukemia. The CDR3 runs from the conserved cysteine through the conserved F or W. The D gene is left open where the match is weak. Clone size appears in some rows only: once, few, many, or a class for an expanded clone.

NA,TRBJ1-2,TRBV29-1,TRBD1,CSVGGTGRTDYGYTF,TGCAGCGTTGGGGGGACAGGCCGAACAGACTATGGCTACACCTTC
NA,TRBJ1-1,TRBV27,NA,CASSLSPGFDVITEAFF,TGTGCCAGCAGTTTATCTCCTGGGTTTGACGTTATCACTGAAGCTTTCTTT
few,TRBJ1-1,TRBV7-9,TRBD1,CASTRQGGVAFF,TGTGCCAGCACCCGACAGGGCGGAGTAGCTTTCTTT
few,TRBJ2-7,TRBV12-3/TRBV12-4,TRBD1,CASSSDRTSYEQYF,TGTGCCAGCAGTTCGGACAGGACCTCCTACGAGCAGTACTTC
NA,TRBJ2-5,TRBV7-2,TRBD2,CASSPMTSGRQETQYF,TGTGCCAGCAGCCCGATGACTAGCGGGAGGCAAGAGACCCAGTACTTC
few,TRBJ1-6,TRBV27,TRBD1,CASSGQGLNSPLHF,TGTGCCAGCAGTGGACAGGGTCTAAATTCACCCCTCCACTTT
many,TRBJ2-7,TRBV4-3,TRBD2,CASSQDHSGGSYEQYF,TGCGCCAGCAGCCAAGATCACAGCGGGGGATCCTACGAGCAGTACTTC
NA,TRBJ2-1,TRBV7-8,NA,CASSLAYPNEQFF,TGTGCCAGCAGCTTAGCTTACCCGAATGAGCAGTTCTTC
NA,TRBJ1-1,TRBV7-8,TRBD1,CASSPPGTGGREAFF,TGTGCCAGCAGCCCACCTGGGACAGGGGGCCGTGAAGCTTTCTTT
NA,TRBJ1-1,TRBV13,TRBD1,CASSRHRGNTEAFF,TGTGCCAGCAGCCGTCACAGGGGGAACACTGAAGCTTTCTTT
NA,TRBJ2-1,TRBV4-3,TRBD2,CASRGTSWDEQFF,TGCGCCAGCAGGGGGACTAGTTGGGATGAGCAGTTCTTC
few,TRBJ2-1,TRBV20-1,NA,CSAPLSGSTYNEQFF,TGCAGTGCTCCCCTCTCCGGGAGCACCTACAATGAGCAGTTCTTC
NA,TRBJ2-7,TRBV30,NA,CAYTRAGAKHEQYF,TGTGCCTACACTAGGGCAGGGGCGAAGCACGAGCAGTACTTC
NA,TRBJ1-1,TRBV9,NA,CASSVSRSNTEAFF,TGTGCCAGCAGCGTTAGCAGGAGTAACACTGAAGCTTTCTTT
few,TRBJ1-4,TRBV7-9,NA,CASSSDRRIGEKLFF,TGTGCCAGCAGCTCCGACAGGCGTATAGGAGAAAAACTGTTTTTT
many,TRBJ2-1,TRBV6-4,NA,CASSDGRAYNEQFF,TGTGCCAGCAGTGATGGTAGGGCCTACAATGAGCAGTTCTTC
NA,TRBJ2-5,TRBV12-3/TRBV12-4,NA,CASKRTETQYF,TGTGCCAGCAAACGGACGGAGACCCAGTACTTC
many,TRBJ2-7,TRBV9,TRBD2,CASSVGLAGAEQYF,TGTGCCAGCAGCGTCGGTCTAGCGGGAGCCGAGCAGTACTTC
NA,TRBJ2-1,TRBV11-1,NA,CASTRDGYNEQFF,TGTGCCAGCACCCGGGACGGTTACAATGAGCAGTTCTTC
NA,TRBJ2-1,TRBV3-1,TRBD2,CASSQAGGFNEQFF,TGTGCCAGCAGCCAAGCGGGGGGTTTCAATGAGCAGTTCTTC
many,TRBJ2-3,TRBV10-3,TRBD2,CAISGGLAGDADTQYF,TGTGCCATCAGTGGGGGACTAGCGGGAGATGCAGATACGCAGTATTTT
many,TRBJ2-7,TRBV27,NA,CASSLGIPYEQYF,TGTGCCAGCAGTTTAGGAATCCCCTACGAGCAGTACTTC
NA,TRBJ2-2,TRBV12-3/TRBV12-4,TRBD2,CASSFGLAESYTGELFF,TGTGCCAGCAGTTTCGGACTAGCGGAGTCCTACACCGGGGAGCTGTTTTTT
NA,TRBJ2-7,TRBV3-1,NA,CASSQAGLEQYF,TGTGCCAGCAGCCAAGCAGGGCTCGAGCAGTACTTC
few,TRBJ2-1,TRBV7-2,TRBD2,CASSGSSGGYNEQFF,TGTGCCAGCAGCGGGTCTAGCGGGGGATACAATGAGCAGTTCTTC
NA,TRBJ1-1,TRBV27,NA,CASSFVPRRGVAFF,TGTGCCAGCAGTTTTGTGCCCAGGAGGGGTGTAGCTTTCTTT
many,TRBJ1-1,TRBV28,NA,CASSLRSPRTEAFF,TGTGCCAGCAGTTTAAGGTCCCCGAGGACTGAAGCTTTCTTT
few,TRBJ1-1,TRBV2,NA,CASRGTTWYTEAFF,TGTGCCAGCAGGGGGACAACATGGTACACTGAAGCTTTCTTT